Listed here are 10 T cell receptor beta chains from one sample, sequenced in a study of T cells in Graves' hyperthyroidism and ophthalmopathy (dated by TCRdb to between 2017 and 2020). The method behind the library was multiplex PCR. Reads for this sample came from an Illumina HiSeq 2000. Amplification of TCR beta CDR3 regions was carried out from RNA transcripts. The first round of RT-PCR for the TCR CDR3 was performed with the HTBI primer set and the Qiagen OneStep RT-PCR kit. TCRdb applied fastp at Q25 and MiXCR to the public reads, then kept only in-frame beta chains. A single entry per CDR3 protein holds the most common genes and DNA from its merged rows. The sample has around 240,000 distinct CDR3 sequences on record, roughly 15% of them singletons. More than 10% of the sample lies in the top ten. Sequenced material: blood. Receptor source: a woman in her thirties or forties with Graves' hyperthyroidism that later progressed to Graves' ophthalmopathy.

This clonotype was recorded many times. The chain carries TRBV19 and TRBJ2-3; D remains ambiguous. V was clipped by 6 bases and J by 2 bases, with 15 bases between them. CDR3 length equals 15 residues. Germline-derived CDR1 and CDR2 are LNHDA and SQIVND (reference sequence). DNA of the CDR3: TGTGCCAGTAGCCTTACTAATATGTACACAGATACGCAGTATTTT. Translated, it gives CASSLTNMYTDTQYF.

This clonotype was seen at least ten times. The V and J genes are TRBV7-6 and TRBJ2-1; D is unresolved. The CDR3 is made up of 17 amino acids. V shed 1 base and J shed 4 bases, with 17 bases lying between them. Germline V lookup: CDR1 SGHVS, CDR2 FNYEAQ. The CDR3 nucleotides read TGTGCCAGCAGCTTAGGGCGTTTTCGGGTCACTTACAATGAGCAGTTCTTC. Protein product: CASSLGRFRVTYNEQFF.

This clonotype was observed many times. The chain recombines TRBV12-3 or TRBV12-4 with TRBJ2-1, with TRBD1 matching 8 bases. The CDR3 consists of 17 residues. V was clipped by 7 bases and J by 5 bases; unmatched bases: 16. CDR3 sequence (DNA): TGTGCCAGCACCACGGACAGGGTCCCCTTTGTGGACAATGAGCAGTTCTTC. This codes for CASTTDRVPFVDNEQFF.

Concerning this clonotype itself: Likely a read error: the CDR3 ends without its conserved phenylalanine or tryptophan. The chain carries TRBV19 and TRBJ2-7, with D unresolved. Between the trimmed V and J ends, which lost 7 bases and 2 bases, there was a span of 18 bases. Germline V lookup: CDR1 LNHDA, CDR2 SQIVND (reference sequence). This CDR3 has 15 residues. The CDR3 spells CASNKLTDGAYEQYL. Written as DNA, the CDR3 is TGTGCCAGTAATAAATTAACGGACGGAGCCTACGAGCAGTACTTG.

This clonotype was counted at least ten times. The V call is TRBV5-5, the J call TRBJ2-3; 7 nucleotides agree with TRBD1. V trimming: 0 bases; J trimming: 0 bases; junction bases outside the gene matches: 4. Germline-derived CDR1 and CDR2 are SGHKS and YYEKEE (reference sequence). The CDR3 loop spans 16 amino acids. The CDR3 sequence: CASSLGGRGSTDTQYF. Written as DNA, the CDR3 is TGTGCCAGCAGCTTGGGCGGCAGGGGGAGCACAGATACGCAGTATTTT.

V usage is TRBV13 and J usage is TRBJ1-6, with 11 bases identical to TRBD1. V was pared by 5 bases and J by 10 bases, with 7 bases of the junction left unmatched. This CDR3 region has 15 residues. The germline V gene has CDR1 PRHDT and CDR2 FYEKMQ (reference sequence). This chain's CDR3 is CASSPGQGASSPLHF. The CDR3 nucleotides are TGTGCCAGCAGCCCAGGACAGGGGGCTTCATCACCCCTCCACTTT.

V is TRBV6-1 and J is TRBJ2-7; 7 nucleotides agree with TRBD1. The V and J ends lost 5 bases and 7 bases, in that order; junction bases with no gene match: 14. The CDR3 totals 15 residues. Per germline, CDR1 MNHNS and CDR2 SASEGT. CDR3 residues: CASSSRDRVSLEQYF. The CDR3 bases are TGTGCCAGCAGTTCCCGCGACAGGGTGAGTCTGGAGCAGTACTTC.

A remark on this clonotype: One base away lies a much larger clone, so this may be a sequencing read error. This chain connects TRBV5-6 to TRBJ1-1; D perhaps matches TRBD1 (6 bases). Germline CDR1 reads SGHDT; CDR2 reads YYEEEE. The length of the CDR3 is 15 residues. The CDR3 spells CASSGLSGVDTEALF. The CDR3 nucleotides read TGTGCCAGCAGCGGTTTATCAGGGGTTGACACTGAAGCTCTCTTT. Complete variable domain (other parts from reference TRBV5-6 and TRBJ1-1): DAGVTQSPTHLIKTRGQQVTLRCSPKSGHDTVSWYQQALGQGPQFIFQYYEEEERQRGNFPDRFSGHQFPNYSSELNVNALLLGDSALYLCASSGLSGVDTEALFGQGTRLTVV.

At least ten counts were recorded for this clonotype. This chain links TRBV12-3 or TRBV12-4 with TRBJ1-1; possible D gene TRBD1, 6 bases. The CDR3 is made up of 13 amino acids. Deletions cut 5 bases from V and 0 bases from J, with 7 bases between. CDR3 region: CASSGQLNTEAFF. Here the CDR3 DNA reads TGTGCCAGCAGTGGACAGTTGAACACTGAAGCTTTCTTT.

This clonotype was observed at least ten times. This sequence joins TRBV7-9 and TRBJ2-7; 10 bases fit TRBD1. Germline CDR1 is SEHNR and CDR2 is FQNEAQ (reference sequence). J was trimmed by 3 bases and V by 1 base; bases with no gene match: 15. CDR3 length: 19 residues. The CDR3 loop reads CASSLGVGTGEPQDYEQYF. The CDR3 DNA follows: TGTGCCAGCAGCTTAGGGGTTGGGACAGGGGAGCCCCAAGACTACGAGCAGTACTTC.